This entry lists 21 T cell receptor beta chains sequenced from one sample in a study of cytomegalovirus exposure and HLA in healthy donors (dated 2017 in TCRdb). The library relied on the immunoSEQ multiplex PCR assay. Drawn from immuneACCESS, this table holds only the in-frame rearrangements with V and J called that TCRdb kept. Clones are partly lost; checked studies trace under half to an unresolved V gene and leave the rest unexplained. Within this sample are approximately 200,000 clones, with 75% to 95% of them counted one time only. About 0.95% of the sample goes to the ten largest clones. The specimen sequenced was PBMCs. Receptor source: a young woman in good health and CMV-seronegative.

The chain links TRBV6-1 to TRBJ2-1; 7 nucleotides match TRBD2. This CDR3 spans 14 amino acids. CDR1 is MNHNS and CDR2 is SASEGT in the germline V gene. V was clipped by 3 bases and J by 6 bases; unmatched bases: 5. CDR3 in amino acids: CASSELGRGNEQFF. In DNA, the CDR3 is TGTGCCAGCAGTGAGCTTGGGAGGGGCAATGAGCAGTTCTTC.

This clone has a single count. V is TRBV27 and J is TRBJ1-2, with 7 bases identical to TRBD1. This CDR3 has 14 residues. The germline gives CDR1 MNHEY, CDR2 SMNVEV (reference sequence). V trimming: 6 bases; J trimming: 8 bases; junction bases outside the gene matches: 12. CDR3: CASSAQGNLLGYTF. CDR3 DNA sequence: TGTGCCAGCAGCGCACAGGGGAACCTGCTAGGCTACACCTTC.

This chain joins TRBV11-3 and TRBJ2-3; D might be TRBD1 (5 bases). The germline V gene has CDR1 SGHNT and CDR2 YENEEA. The CDR3 spans 13 residues. V lost 7 bases to trimming and J lost 5 bases, with 13 bases between them. CDR3 sequence (DNA): TGTGCCAGCACCAACAGGCTGGGAGATACGCAGTATTTT. Residues: CASTNRLGDTQYF. Filled out from reference TRBV11-3 and TRBJ2-3, the complete variable domain reads EAGVVQSPRYKIIEKKQPVAFWCNPISGHNTLYWYLQNLGQGPELLIRYENEEAVDDSQLPKDRFSAERLKGVDSTLKIQPAELGDSAVYLCASTNRLGDTQYFGPGTRLTVL.

V and J are TRBV9 and TRBJ2-2; 7 bases line up with TRBD1. The CDR3 is made up of 16 amino acids. Germline V lookup: CDR1 SGDLS, CDR2 YYNGEE. The ends lost 4 bases at V and 1 base at J; junction bases unmatched: 7. The CDR3 here is CASSTKGQWNTGELFF. CDR3 coding DNA: TGTGCCAGCAGCACGAAGGGACAGTGGAACACCGGGGAGCTGTTTTTT.

For the CDR3, the DNA is TGCGCCAGCAGCCCCTCCGAGAGGGAGATATACGAGCAGTACTTC. Amino acids: CASSPSEREIYEQYF. J is TRBJ2-7 and V is TRBV4-1; D possibly corresponds to TRBD2 (5 bases). V lost 4 bases to trimming and J lost 4 bases, with 17 bases between them. This CDR3 has 15 amino acids. Looked up from germline, CDR1 is MGHRA and CDR2 is YSYEKL.

This chain's CDR3 is CASSLETGEYEQYF. In nucleotides, the CDR3 is TGTGCCAGCAGCTTAGAGACAGGGGAATACGAGCAGTACTTC. V is TRBV7-2 and J is TRBJ2-7, with TRBD1 matching 8 bases. CDR1 SGHTA and CDR2 FQGNSA come from the germline V gene. The ends lost 1 base at V and 4 bases at J; junction bases unmatched: 3. This CDR3 has 14 residues.

The count of this clone is one. The gene calls are TRBV30 and TRBJ2-1; no clear D gene. Germline CDR1 is GTSNPN and CDR2 is SVGIG (reference sequence). The CDR3 contains 12 residues. Trimming pared 4 bases from V and 10 bases from J, leaving 14 bases between. CDR3 loop: CAWNPEEYEQFF. CDR3 DNA sequence: TGTGCCTGGAACCCCGAGGAGTACGAGCAGTTCTTC.

This rearrangement joins TRBV5-6 to TRBJ1-2; tentatively, D is TRBD1 (5 bases). Looked up from germline, CDR1 is SGHDT and CDR2 is YYEEEE. The CDR3 has 13 residues. V lost 1 base, J lost 3 bases, and 7 bases lay in between. This CDR3 is CASSLIRDYGYTF. In DNA form, the CDR3 reads TGTGCCAGCAGCTTGATCAGGGACTATGGCTACACCTTC.

The chain links TRBV5-1 to TRBJ2-7; D may be TRBD2 (6 bases). Between the trimmed V and J ends, which lost 0 bases and 5 bases, there was a span of 18 bases. Germline values: CDR1 SGHRS, CDR2 YFSETQ. The CDR3 has 16 amino acids. The CDR3: CASSLAGIGGSHEQYF. The DNA for the CDR3 is TGCGCCAGCAGCTTGGCCGGGATCGGGGGTTCCCACGAGCAGTACTTC. Together with reference TRBV5-1 and TRBJ2-7, the CDR3 gives the full variable domain: KAGVTQTPRYLIKTRGQQVTLSCSPISGHRSVSWYQQTPGQGLQFLFEYFSETQRNKGNFPGRFSGRQFSNSRSEMNVSTLELGDSALYLCASSLAGIGGSHEQYFGPGTRLTVT.

This chain joins TRBV6-1 and TRBJ1-5, with D perhaps TRBD1 (5 bases). The V end was cut by 3 bases, the J end by 1 base, with 10 bases between. The CDR3 contains 15 residues. The germline gives CDR1 MNHNS, CDR2 SASEGT. Here the CDR3 reads CASSERGRSNQPQHF. The DNA of the CDR3 is TGTGCCAGCAGTGAGCGGGGGAGGAGCAATCAGCCCCAGCATTTT.

The chain links TRBV2 to TRBJ1-5, with D unresolved. V gave up 6 bases and J gave up 9 bases, with 15 bases separating them. The CDR3 totals 13 residues. From germline, CDR1 is SNHLY and CDR2 FYNNEI. This chain's CDR3 is CASRGRVLGPQHF. CDR3 nucleotides: TGTGCCAGCAGGGGGAGGGTCCTTGGGCCCCAGCATTTT.

This chain joins TRBV4-1 and TRBJ2-7, with a weak D call TRBD1 (6 bases). V lost 0 bases, J lost 5 bases, and 14 bases lay in between. CDR3 length equals 15 residues. Germline CDR1 is MGHRA and CDR2 is YSYEKL. The CDR3 loop is CASSQDAGVDDEQYF. The DNA for the CDR3 is TGCGCCAGCAGCCAAGATGCAGGGGTGGATGACGAGCAGTACTTC.

J is TRBJ2-7 and V is TRBV27; tentatively, D is TRBD1 (6 bases). Germline V gene sequence: CDR1 MNHEY, CDR2 SMNVEV (reference sequence). V gave up 3 bases and J gave up 7 bases, with 10 bases separating them. The CDR3 totals 12 residues. CDR3 in amino acids: CASSFTGREQYF. DNA for the CDR3: TGTGCCAGCAGTTTTACAGGGCGGGAGCAGTACTTC.

The V call is TRBV7-8, the J call TRBJ2-1, with D uncertain. V was pared by 6 bases and J by 6 bases, with 15 bases between. Germline CDR1 SGHVS, CDR2 FQNEAQ. There are 14 residues in the CDR3. The CDR3 DNA reads as TGTGCCAGCAGTTTGCTTGAAATAGTCAATGAGCAGTTCTTC. As protein: CASSLLEIVNEQFF.

The chain uses TRBV6-5 and TRBJ2-7; D call uncertain. The CDR3 extends over 12 amino acids. The germline gives CDR1 MNHEY, CDR2 SVGAGI. V was shortened by 9 bases and J by 2 bases, with 11 bases between the two germline ends. This CDR3 is CASLGSTYEQYF. The CDR3 nucleotides are TGTGCCAGTCTCGGGTCCACCTACGAGCAGTACTTC.

The J gene is TRBJ2-3, the V gene TRBV30; tentative D call: TRBD2 (5 bases). CDR1 is GTSNPN, CDR2 SVGIG, per germline (reference sequence). CDR3 length equals 15 residues. The V gene lost 1 base and the J gene lost 0 bases, with 11 bases spanning the gap. The CDR3 here is CAWSEEGGSTDTQYF. The CDR3 DNA is TGTGCCTGGAGTGAAGAGGGCGGAAGCACAGATACGCAGTATTTT. The full variable domain, completed using reference TRBV30 and TRBJ2-3, is SQTIHQWPATLVQPVGSPLSLECTVEGTSNPNLYWYRQAAGRGLQLLFYSVGIGQISSEVPQNLSASRPQDRQFILSSKKLLLSDSGFYLCAWSEEGGSTDTQYFGPGTRLTVL.

The rearrangement links TRBV27 to TRBJ2-6; unclear D gene. The V end lost 4 bases, the J end lost 0 bases, and 10 bases lay between the germline ends. This CDR3 spans 16 amino acids. Germline-derived CDR1 and CDR2 are MNHEY and SMNVEV (reference sequence). DNA of the CDR3: TGTGCCAGCAGTTCATACAGCCTCTCTGGGGCCAACGTCCTGACTTTC. Translated: CASSSYSLSGANVLTF.

This chain links TRBV27 with TRBJ2-7; unclear D gene. CDR1 and CDR2 (germline): MNHEY, SMNVEV (reference sequence). V was clipped by 4 bases and J by 0 bases, with 7 bases between them. This CDR3 has 13 residues. The CDR3 reads CASSSDSSYEQYF. Written as DNA, the CDR3 is TGTGCCAGCAGTTCAGACTCCTCCTACGAGCAGTACTTC.

This clone was recorded a few times. The rearrangement uses TRBV4-1 and TRBJ2-2, with 8 bases aligning to TRBD2. Germline V gene lookup returns CDR1 MGHRA and CDR2 YSYEKL. This CDR3 comprises 15 residues. J was trimmed by 5 bases and V by 1 base; bases with no gene match: 3. The chain's CDR3 is CASSQGTSLTGELFF. DNA for the CDR3: TGCGCCAGCAGCCAAGGGACTAGCCTTACCGGGGAGCTGTTTTTT.

The DNA for the CDR3 is TGTGCCAGCAATATCCGGGGGGTTTACAATGAGCAGTTCTTC. Protein sequence: CASNIRGVYNEQFF. The chain is built from TRBV27 and TRBJ2-1; 7 bases are shared with TRBD2. J was trimmed by 4 bases and V by 7 bases; bases with no gene match: 7. The CDR3 sequence is 14 residues long. CDR1 MNHEY and CDR2 SMNVEV come from the germline V gene (reference sequence).

V is TRBV11-2 and J is TRBJ2-3, with 7 positions matching TRBD2. The V gene's germline CDR1 is SGHAT and CDR2 FQNNGV. The V segment lost 1 base and the J segment 2 bases; nucleotides outside the gene matches: 3. This CDR3 is 15 amino acids long. The CDR3 here is CASSLVAGDTDTQYF. DNA for the CDR3: TGTGCCAGCAGCTTAGTTGCGGGGGACACAGATACGCAGTATTTT.